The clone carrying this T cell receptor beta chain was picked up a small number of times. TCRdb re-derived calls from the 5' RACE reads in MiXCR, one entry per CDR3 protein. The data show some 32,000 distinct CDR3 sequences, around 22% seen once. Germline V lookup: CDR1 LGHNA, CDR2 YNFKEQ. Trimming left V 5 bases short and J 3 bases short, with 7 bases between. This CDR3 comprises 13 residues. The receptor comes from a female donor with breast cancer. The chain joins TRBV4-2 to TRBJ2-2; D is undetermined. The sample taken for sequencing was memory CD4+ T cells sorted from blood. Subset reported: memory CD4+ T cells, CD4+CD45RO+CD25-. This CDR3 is CASSDQDTGELFF. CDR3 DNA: TGTGCCAGCAGCGATCAGGACACCGGGGAGCTGTTTTTT.